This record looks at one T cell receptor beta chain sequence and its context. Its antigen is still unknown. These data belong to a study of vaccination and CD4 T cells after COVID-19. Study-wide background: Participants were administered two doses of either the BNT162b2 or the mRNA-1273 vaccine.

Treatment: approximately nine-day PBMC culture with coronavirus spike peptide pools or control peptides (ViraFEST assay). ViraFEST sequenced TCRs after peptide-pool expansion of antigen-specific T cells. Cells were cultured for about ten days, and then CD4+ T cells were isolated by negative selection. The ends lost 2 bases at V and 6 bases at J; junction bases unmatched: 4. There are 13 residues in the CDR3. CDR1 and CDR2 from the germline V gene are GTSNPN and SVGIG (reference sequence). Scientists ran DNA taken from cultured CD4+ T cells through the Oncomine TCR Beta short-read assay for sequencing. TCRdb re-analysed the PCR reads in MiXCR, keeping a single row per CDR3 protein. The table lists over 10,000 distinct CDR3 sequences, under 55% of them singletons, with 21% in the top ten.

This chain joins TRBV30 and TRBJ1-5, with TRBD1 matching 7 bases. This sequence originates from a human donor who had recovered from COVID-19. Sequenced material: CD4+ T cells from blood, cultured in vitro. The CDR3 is CAWSRGGSQPQHF. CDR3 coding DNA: TGTGCCTGGAGTCGAGGGGGCAGTCAGCCCCAGCATTTT.